This TCR beta chain was observed in a study of cytomegalovirus exposure and HLA in healthy donors (TCRdb year 2017). About the full investigation: According to an earlier analysis of a few hundred of the donors, about 179 million T cells yielded over 100 million unique TCR beta sequences and less than 300 Gb of sequence data. An early release that covered around 590 HLA-typed donors contained approximately 300 gigabases of sequencing data and 80 million or so unique TCR sequences. Of the approximately 400 genotyped donors, 65% to 90% fell in the genetic ancestry cluster associated with self-reported Caucasian donors. The study aimed to test whether signatures of past pathogen exposure could be identified by cataloging public T cell receptors. The T cell repertoires of several hundred subjects were profiled by immunosequencing and related to cytomegalovirus serostatus. Besides the first cohort of approximately 710 subjects, a separate validation cohort made up of 120 or so different subjects was used. To predict cytomegalovirus infection status, the study combined high-throughput TCR immunosequencing, statistical association of individual TCRs with disease status, and machine learning. In a later analysis, previously published TCR beta repertoires from 670 or so donors were re-analyzed and high-resolution HLA genotyping was added so that TCR occurrence patterns could be studied. Rather than drawing on any new phenotypic data, the later analysis identified candidate immune exposures from TCR beta sequences and the way those sequences occurred across donors. To decide whether each TCR beta V gene segment behaved as functional or pseudogenic, an earlier analysis of 587 of the donors relied on high-throughput TCR beta sequencing. Alongside the repertoire data, information on donor age, sex, ethnicity and CMV serostatus was compiled. In a later genetic analysis, genome-wide SNP genotypes for about 60% of the 666 donors were used, and that subset was treated as a discovery cohort. All discovery cohort repertoires had been generated using a single sequencing platform. HLA typing covered class I and class II loci at four-digit resolution. The number of donors typed differed by locus, with roughly 629-640 for A, B, C, DRB1 and DQB1, approximately 500 for DQA1, about 610 for DPA1, and about 450 for DPB1. Roughly five DR-DQ haplotypes were treated as single units for association and clustering because of strong linkage in the cohort. On average, roughly 200,000 unique TCR beta nucleotide sequences were sequenced per donor among 398 genotyped donors of the cohort, with around 19% of those sequences being non-productive. The investigation overall reported the following: The only immune exposure information available for the cohort was CMV serostatus. When HLA alleles, especially DR and DQ, strongly co-occurred, TCR associations were difficult to assign to individual alleles. Broadly in line with IMGT annotations, most TCR beta V segments showed up in productive rearrangements about 87% or about 30% of the time in an earlier analysis of approximately 640 of the donors. While some public TCRs were present in many individuals, most TCR sequences turned up only very rarely across donors. A further reported finding was that TCR beta sequences accurately predicted the HLA-A and HLA-B alleles for most subjects in the first cohort. A later analysis reported that several top co-occurrence clusters appeared linked to parvovirus B19, influenza, CMV and Epstein-Barr virus. Roughly uniform sequencing depth across donors was assumed in presence/absence analyses, although this assumption may not hold. V-gene and J-gene trimming of TCR beta chains was associated with a missense DCLRE1C variant in a later genetic analysis, and the association was replicated in an independent cohort. Correlated functional status among segregating V segments might be attributable to linkage disequilibrium, but an unknown experimental factor could not be ruled out. In a later analysis, the rate of TCR association differed among HLA loci, with DRB1 alleles having the most associated TCRs and HLA-C alleles having the fewest. Some IMGT-functional V segments, including TRBV6-2 and TRBV6-3, could not be told apart with the 87-base-pair reads, so those segments were excluded. Because HLA typing was unavailable for some donors at each locus, only the typed subset was used in association tests. According to a later genetic analysis, donors in an Asian-associated ancestry cluster had fewer N-insertions in productive TCRs than the roughly 670-donor mean. The authors suggested that the approach could potentially be extended to other disease states and immunological phenotypes. Cytomegalovirus status was reported to be diagnosed by the classifier with high specificity and sensitivity in both the original and validation cohorts. In this cohort, only TCR beta chains were sequenced, and detectable features were limited by the absence of alpha or paired-chain data. In the study, approximately 160 TCR beta chains were listed as associated with cytomegalovirus. In a later analysis, HLA-associated TCR beta chains were found to be more clonally expanded and to have lower generation probabilities than equally common non-associated chains. The sequencing pipeline was judged likely to have produced a cluster of highly shared sequence variants as a technical artifact. A few of the identified cytomegalovirus-associated TCR beta chains were confirmed in vitro to be specific for cytomegalovirus antigens. In a later analysis, most CMV-associated TCR beta chains were found to appear HLA-restricted, with HLA associations seemingly driven largely by CMV exposure. Some 15 rarely observed V segments, including chromosome 9 orphons, were excluded from the earlier analysis of several hundred of the donors because counts were too low. In a later analysis, some 17,000 TCR beta sequences were associated with specific HLA alleles at a false discovery rate of 0.05.

The cohort was made up of several hundred healthy bone marrow donors. Cohort members were all nominally healthy when sampled, although unrecorded immune exposures were likely present. The donor tested CMV seronegative, placing the donor among the 300 to 400 seronegative members of the cohort. Each donor provided a peripheral blood sample, and peripheral blood mononuclear cells were used for TCR beta sequencing. The Qiagen DNeasy Blood Extraction Kit was used to extract genomic DNA from the blood cell samples. Counted from cysteine to phenylalanine, this CDR3 has 16 amino acids. Solely the CDR3 DNA is kept, with 48 bases framed from the first base. Per the germline V gene (reference sequence), SEHNR is the CDR1 and FQNEAQ is the CDR2. V and J lose 3 bases and 1 base, and a span of 12 bases separates them. To note about this clone: Its antigen is unknown. Base qualities are missing; no much larger clone stands one base away.

Libraries were built with the immunoSEQ multiplex PCR assay. For the multiplex PCR, a mixture combining 60 forward primers for TCR Vbeta segments and 13 reverse primers for TCR Jbeta segments was used. The CDR3 region of rearranged TCR beta genes was amplified from genomic DNA with a multiplex PCR assay. Amplified TCR beta libraries were sequenced as 87-base-pair reads on the Illumina HiSeq System. Under the source paper's analysis protocol: Across the 700 or so repertoires, a later analysis counted 78 million or so unique TCR beta chains, some 11 million of which were shared by at least two donors. Raw reads were error-corrected and collapsed into unique sequences by a nearest-neighbor algorithm in which closely related sequences were merged to remove PCR and sequencing errors. CDR3 sequences were aligned to IMGT reference sequences to assign V, D and J gene segments. For a sequence to be retained, a match of at least six nucleotides was required to both a V gene segment and a J gene segment. A rearrangement was called productive if the CDR3 had no stop codons and remained in frame with V and J, and every other rearrangement was called non-productive. Following IMGT convention, CDR3 was defined as the stretch from the second conserved V-encoded cysteine up to the conserved J-encoded phenylalanine. Sequences without an unambiguous match to a single V gene segment were excluded from the earlier analysis of approximately 560 of the donors. An earlier analysis of fewer than 750 of the donors called V segments functional above 56.7% productive rearrangements and segregating when the between-donor standard deviation exceeded 5%. A statistical classification framework was built to diagnose cytomegalovirus status from the catalog of TCR beta chain sequences. V and J gene assignment, in a later analysis, came from comparing TCR nucleotide sequences with IMGT/GENE-DB human TR gene sequences. The TCRdist pipeline was used in a later analysis to assign CDR3 sequences and most-parsimonious VDJ recombination scenarios. In a later analysis, each TCR beta chain was defined by its CDR3 amino acid sequence together with its V-gene family, and reads without a unique V-gene family were excluded. A later analysis removed 592 highly shared, low-generation-probability nucleotide sequences to deal with suspected cross-contamination and a sequencing artifact. In a later analysis, a clonal expansion index was calculated for each public chain from normalized within-repertoire ranks of inferred template counts. Generation probabilities in a later analysis came from a VDJ recombination model fitted to out-of-frame rearrangements, and those results were checked against IGoR. In a later analysis, TCR-TCR, TCR-HLA and TCR-CMV co-occurrence was scored with hypergeometric tests, and a repertoire-size bias correction was applied to TCR pairs. In a later analysis, false discovery rates were estimated by permuting HLA or CMV assignments 20 times. In a later analysis, co-occurring TCRs were grouped using DBSCAN, and TCRdist sequence similarity was added for clustering within HLA-allele-positive subsets. For co-occurrence clustering, repertoires with fewer than 30,000 or more than 120,000 public chains were excluded, along with roughly 5 repertoires with anomalous nucleotide sharing. Held by TCRdb, this immuneACCESS table contains in-frame sequences only and omits some clones. Under half of the omission traces to an unresolved V gene where checked; the cause of the rest is unknown. Clonal size and the V and J genes are those of that table, whereas D and trimming came from the DNA. The sample table shows approximately 44,000 clones, and approximately 80% are seen once. The ten largest make up more than 1.3% of the sample.

Sequencing was carried out using PBMCs. The chain is made from TRBV7-9 and TRBJ2-2, with TRBD2 perhaps the D gene, on 5 matching bases. The sequence derives from a man aged 25 to 45 in good health and CMV-seronegative. The sequenced DNA: TGTGCCAGCAGCTTGGGGTTCGCGGGGAACACCGGGGAGCTGTTTTTT. Translated, this is CASSLGFAGNTGELFF.